What follows describes a single TCR beta chain. As handled by the study authors: Amplifying reference gene primers gave estimates of nucleated cell counts. Here immunoSEQ multiplex PCR was the method, and the copy in TCRdb shows in-frame clones only, minus some. V, J and clone size are those of that table, while D and trimming were read from the DNA. The sample contains roughly 250,000 clones, less than 90% of which appear only once. These data originate in a study of blood T cell repertoires in COVID-19. Study-level information: Samples representing acute and convalescent COVID-19 were sourced from the United States, Italy and Spain. PBMCs, B-cell-depleted T cells, or T cells were the source of the cDNA or gDNA that made up the material.

The CDR3 spans 15 residues. V shed 4 bases, J shed 4 bases, and the junction held 6 bases outside the gene matches. Germline values: CDR1 SGHRS, CDR2 YFSETQ. This TCR derives from a man in his 60s who had recovered from COVID-19. The chain is built from TRBV5-1 and TRBJ2-1; 9 bases line up with TRBD1. The sequenced material came from peripheral blood. The CDR3 DNA reads TGCGCCAGCAGCCCGACAGGGGGGACGTACAATGAGCAGTTCTTC. Translation gives CASSPTGGTYNEQFF.